A single sample gave rise to the 8 T cell receptor beta chains below, sequenced in a study of cytomegalovirus exposure and HLA in healthy donors. PCR used 60 Vbeta primers and 13 Jbeta primers. Measured with immunoSEQ multiplex PCR; TCRdb has only the in-frame clones, and not every one. The data show some 180,000 clones, with 82% seen just once and approximately 1.5% held by the top ten. Sequencing used PBMCs. The receptors originated from a man aged 35-49 years in good health and CMV-seronegative.

The CDR3 DNA sequence: TGCGCCAGCAGCCCAACTAATGGGAGATACTCTGGAAACACCATATATTTT. Amino acids: CASSPTNGRYSGNTIYF. V and J are TRBV4-1 and TRBJ1-3; D unresolved. The V gene lost 4 bases and the J gene lost 0 bases, with 16 bases spanning the gap. The germline gives CDR1 MGHRA, CDR2 YSYEKL. The CDR3 covers 17 residues.

V gene TRBV30 combines with J gene TRBJ1-1; D is unresolved. V was trimmed by 0 bases and J by 0 bases, leaving 8 bases between them. Germline V gene data show CDR1 as GTSNPN and CDR2 as SVGIG (reference sequence). CDR3 size: 14 residues. Here the CDR3 DNA reads TGTGCCTGGAGTGTTGGTTCGGTGAACACTGAAGCTTTCTTT. It encodes CAWSVGSVNTEAFF.

The rearrangement links TRBV19 to TRBJ2-2, with TRBD1 matching 7 bases. CDR3 length equals 15 residues. J lost 3 bases, V lost 5 bases, and 6 bases had no gene match. Germline values: CDR1 LNHDA, CDR2 SQIVND (reference sequence). The CDR3 spells CASSFRQGYTGELFF. The CDR3 DNA is TGTGCCAGTAGTTTCCGACAGGGCTACACCGGGGAGCTGTTTTTT.

The rearrangement uses TRBV6-1 and TRBJ2-5; 9 bases line up with TRBD2. The CDR3 spans 18 residues. The germline CDR1 and CDR2 sequences are MNHNS and SASEGT. V shed 0 bases, J shed 1 base, and the junction held 9 bases outside the gene matches. CDR3 nucleotides: TGTGCCAGCAGTGAAGCTAGCGGGAGATTAGGGTCCCAAGAGACCCAGTACTTC. This encodes CASSEASGRLGSQETQYF.

The genes are TRBV5-8 and TRBJ2-1; 10 positions match TRBD1. The J segment lost 7 bases and the V segment lost 3 bases, leaving 7 bases of the junction unmatched. Germline loops: CDR1 SGHTS, CDR2 YDEGEE. This CDR3 contains 15 residues. CDR3 in amino acids: CASSSGQGKWNEQFF. The CDR3 DNA follows: TGTGCCAGCAGCTCGGGACAGGGGAAATGGAATGAGCAGTTCTTC. The full variable domain, in which reference TRBV5-8 and TRBJ2-1 provide the parts outside the CDR3, is EAGVTQSPTHLIKTRGQQATLRCSPISGHTSVYWYQQALGLGLQFLLWYDEGEERNRGNFPPRFSGRQFPNYSSELNVNALELEDSALYLCASSSGQGKWNEQFFGPGTRLTVL.

V and J are TRBV5-4 and TRBJ2-7; unclear D gene. The ends were cut back, 4 bases at V and 0 bases at J, with 5 bases in the middle. The V gene's germline CDR1 is SGHNT and CDR2 YYREEE (reference sequence). The CDR3 is made up of 12 amino acids. The CDR3 sequence: CASSMSSYEQYF. The CDR3 DNA follows: TGTGCCAGCAGCATGAGCTCCTACGAGCAGTACTTC.

The genes are TRBV30 and TRBJ1-5; 8 nucleotides line up with TRBD1. This CDR3 contains 14 residues. V was clipped by 4 bases and J by 4 bases; unmatched bases: 6. The germline V gene encodes CDR1 GTSNPN and CDR2 SVGIG (reference sequence). The CDR3 protein is CAWTLQGGNQPQHF. CDR3 coding DNA: TGTGCCTGGACCTTACAGGGGGGTAATCAGCCCCAGCATTTT.

This clone was seen only once. The rearrangement joins TRBV28 to TRBJ1-5; TRBD1 might be the D (5 bases). Trimming left V 5 bases short and J 1 base short, with 9 bases between. Germline V gives CDR1 MDHEN, CDR2 SYDVKM. The CDR3 is made up of 14 amino acids. CDR3 bases: TGTGCCAGCAGTCTTGGGGGGAGCAATCAGCCCCAGCATTTT. Protein product: CASSLGGSNQPQHF.